The 26 T cell receptor beta chains below all came from one sample that was sequenced in a study of early T cells in non-severe SARS-CoV-2 infection (dated by TCRdb to the early 2020s). The library was obtained by 5' RACE. The sample was run on a NextSeq 500. TCRdb passed the public sequencing reads through fastp at Q25 and MiXCR, retaining productive beta sequences. Rows with a matching CDR3 protein are joined into one entry that keeps the most common DNA and genes. The sample contains more than 90,000 distinct CDR3 sequences, roughly 13% of them found a single time. The ten top clones hold 2% to 2.5% of the sample. Source material: whole blood. The receptors shown here come from an adult who was a healthcare worker with PCR-confirmed SARS-CoV-2 infection or an uninfected control (not recorded which).

This clonotype was seen a few times. The genes are TRBV20-1 and TRBJ2-1, with D possibly being TRBD1 (6 bases). The CDR3 spans 13 residues. Germline V gives CDR1 DFQATT, CDR2 SNEGSKA (reference sequence). Trimming took 8 bases from V and 1 from J, leaving 12 bases between them. Here the CDR3 reads CSPRQDSYNEQFF. For the CDR3, the DNA is TGCAGTCCAAGACAGGATTCCTACAATGAGCAGTTCTTC.

This clonotype was recorded many times. The V call is TRBV7-8, the J call TRBJ2-1; no clear D gene. The CDR3 has 15 residues. Germline lookup yields CDR1 SGHVS and CDR2 FQNEAQ. Deletions cut 2 bases from V and 4 bases from J, with 12 bases between. In DNA form, the CDR3 reads TGTGCCAGCAGCTTACTCCCGGACCGATACAATGAGCAGTTCTTC. This codes for CASSLLPDRYNEQFF. Using reference TRBV7-8 and TRBJ2-1 for the parts outside the CDR3, the full variable domain is GAGVSQSPRYKVAKRGQDVALRCDPISGHVSLFWYQQALGQGPEFLTYFQNEAQLDKSGLPSDRFFAERPEGSVSTLKIQRTQQEDSAVYLCASSLLPDRYNEQFFGPGTRLTVL.

The chain combines TRBV9 with TRBJ2-7, with 8 bases aligning to TRBD1. From germline, CDR1 is SGDLS and CDR2 YYNGEE. The CDR3 extends over 15 amino acids. V shed 3 bases and J 2 bases; nucleotides not matched to a gene: 7. DNA of the CDR3: TGTGCCAGCAGCGCGTCCCGACAGGGGACCTACGAGCAGTACTTC. Encoded protein: CASSASRQGTYEQYF.

This clonotype was recorded a few times. The V call is TRBV29-1, the J call TRBJ1-1, with unresolved D. The germline V gene encodes CDR1 SQVTM and CDR2 ANQGSEA. The CDR3 is made up of 12 amino acids. Trimming took off 7 bases at V and 2 bases at J, with 11 bases between the two ends. In DNA, the CDR3 is TGCAGCGGGACGGTTTCCAACACTGAAGCTTTCTTT. Protein sequence: CSGTVSNTEAFF.

The table lists this clonotype with a few counts. The chain recombines TRBV11-2 with TRBJ2-5, with D tentatively TRBD1 or TRBD2 (5 bases each). This CDR3 contains 16 residues. The germline V gene has CDR1 SGHAT and CDR2 FQNNGV. The V gene lost 1 base and the J gene lost 0 bases, with 12 bases spanning the gap. The chain's CDR3 is CASSLGGRGDQETQYF. The DNA for the CDR3 is TGTGCCAGCAGCTTAGGAGGTCGAGGGGACCAAGAGACCCAGTACTTC.

This clonotype came up many times. This chain links TRBV20-1 with TRBJ1-1; D is possibly TRBD1 (5 bases). V was cut by 5 bases and J by 3 bases, with 13 bases left in between. Looked up from germline, CDR1 is DFQATT and CDR2 is SNEGSKA (reference sequence). The CDR3 extends over 13 amino acids. In DNA, the CDR3 is TGCAGTGCTCGGACGGGGGGGGACACTGAAGCTTTCTTT. Protein: CSARTGGDTEAFF.

This clonotype was detected only a few times. CDR3 residues: CASSYSLARYSTEAFF. CDR3 DNA sequence: TGTGCCAGCAGTTACTCTCTTGCCAGATATAGCACTGAAGCTTTCTTT. This sequence joins TRBV6-6 and TRBJ1-1; D not certain. Per germline, CDR1 MNHNY and CDR2 SVGAGI (reference sequence). This CDR3 comprises 16 residues. Trimming removed 0 bases at V and 4 bases at J, with 15 bases between.

There are many counts of this clonotype. The rearrangement links TRBV7-9 to TRBJ1-5; a possible D gene is TRBD1 (6 bases). The CDR3 contains 15 residues. The V and J ends lost 4 bases and 3 bases respectively, with 13 bases between them. Germline CDR1 is SEHNR and CDR2 is FQNEAQ (reference sequence). The CDR3 DNA is TGTGCCAGCAGCTCATCACAGGGTTACAATCAGCCCCAGCATTTT. Translation gives CASSSSQGYNQPQHF.

The genes are TRBV7-9 and TRBJ1-4, with D possibly being TRBD1 (6 bases). CDR3 length: 14 residues. CDR1 and CDR2 from the germline V gene are SEHNR and FQNEAQ (reference sequence). Between the trimmed V and J ends, which lost 8 bases and 11 bases, there was a span of 21 bases. This chain's CDR3 is CASAGDNREWKLFF. The CDR3 DNA reads TGTGCCAGCGCGGGAGATAACAGGGAGTGGAAACTGTTTTTT.

The V and J genes are TRBV18 and TRBJ2-7, with no clear D. The V end was cut by 0 bases, the J end by 0 bases, with 9 bases between. Germline CDR1 KGHSH, CDR2 LQKENI. CDR3 length equals 15 residues. DNA of the CDR3: TGTGCCAGCTCACCACCGCAGGCCGCCTCCTACGAGCAGTACTTC. Protein sequence: CASSPPQAASYEQYF.

This clonotype was observed a few times. V and J are TRBV4-2 and TRBJ2-3; no definite D call. The ends were cut back, 4 bases at V and 0 bases at J, with 20 bases in the middle. Germline assignment: CDR1 LGHNA and CDR2 YNFKEQ. The CDR3 loop spans 18 amino acids. CDR3 residues: CASSLRGRRSSSTDTQYF. CDR3 nucleotide sequence: TGTGCCAGCAGCCTTCGAGGACGAAGGAGTTCTAGCACAGATACGCAGTATTTT.

The chain recombines TRBV4-3 with TRBJ2-1; TRBD2 matches at 15 bases. The germline CDR1 and CDR2 sequences are LGHNA and YSLEER. The CDR3 runs 16 residues. Trimming took 3 bases from V and 4 from J; bases not matched to a gene: 1. CDR3 nucleotide sequence: TGCGCCAGCAGCCAGGGGACTAGCGGGGGGTACAATGAGCAGTTCTTC. This gives the protein CASSQGTSGGYNEQFF.

This clonotype was observed many times. The chain has TRBV20-1 and TRBJ2-3; 11 positions agree with TRBD2. V lost 6 bases to trimming and J lost 3 bases; unmatched junction nucleotides: 5. The CDR3 runs 14 residues. Germline V CDR1 and CDR2: DFQATT, SNEGSKA (reference sequence). DNA of the CDR3: TGCAGTGCAACTAGCGGGGGTTTGACAGATACGCAGTATTTT. Its protein product is CSATSGGLTDTQYF.

The sample holds many counts of this clonotype. The V gene is TRBV10-1, the J gene TRBJ2-2, with 8 bases identical to TRBD2. The germline V gene has CDR1 WNHNN and CDR2 SYGVQD (reference sequence). The V gene end was trimmed by 0 bases and the J gene end by 1 base; junction bases not matched to a gene: 4. CDR3 size: 17 residues. The CDR3 protein is CASSESGLAGNTGELFF. In nucleotides, the CDR3 is TGCGCCAGCAGTGAGTCGGGCCTAGCGGGGAACACCGGGGAGCTGTTTTTT.

This clonotype has ten or more counts. The chain combines TRBV29-1 with TRBJ2-3; 9 bases are shared with TRBD1. J gave up 0 bases and V 2 bases, and 3 bases lay outside the gene matches. The CDR3 sequence is 15 residues long. The germline gives CDR1 SQVTM, CDR2 ANQGSEA. The CDR3 region is CSVEIGTGSTDTQYF. The CDR3 bases are TGCAGCGTTGAAATAGGGACAGGGAGCACAGATACGCAGTATTTT.

This clonotype appeared a few times. This rearrangement joins TRBV4-3 to TRBJ2-1; TRBD2 aligns across 13 bases. CDR3 length: 17 amino acids. V trimming: 4 bases; J trimming: 2 bases; junction bases outside the gene matches: 5. Germline lookup yields CDR1 LGHNA and CDR2 YSLEER. The CDR3 DNA sequence: TGCGCCAGCAGCCGAGAGACTAGCGGGGGGACCTACAATGAGCAGTTCTTC. It translates to CASSRETSGGTYNEQFF.

This clonotype occurred a few times. The V and J genes are TRBV7-9 and TRBJ1-4; D is perhaps TRBD1 (5 bases). Trimming took 1 base from V and 6 from J, leaving 9 bases between them. Germline values: CDR1 SEHNR, CDR2 FQNEAQ (reference sequence). This CDR3 is 14 amino acids long. In DNA, the CDR3 is TGTGCCAGCAGCTTAGACCGGGGACATGAAAAACTGTTTTTT. Translation: CASSLDRGHEKLFF.

This clonotype was seen repeatedly, ten times or more. The V and J genes are TRBV11-2 and TRBJ2-7, with 9 bases identical to TRBD2. CDR3 size: 16 residues. After removal of 0 bases from V and 8 bases from J, the junction contained 11 bases not matched to a gene. Germline V lookup: CDR1 SGHAT, CDR2 FQNNGV. DNA of the CDR3: TGTGCCAGCAGCTTAGATCGGGCCCAGCGGGGGGCCAAGCAGTACTTC. It encodes CASSLDRAQRGAKQYF.

The rearrangement uses TRBV9 and TRBJ2-7, with D maybe TRBD2 (7 bases). CDR1 is SGDLS and CDR2 is YYNGEE in the germline V gene. Deletions cut 2 bases from V and 7 bases from J, with 16 bases between. This CDR3 has 14 residues. The CDR3 nucleotides read TGTGCCAGCAGCGTTACGGGGGGCGCGAGGGAGCAGTACTTC. This encodes CASSVTGGAREQYF.

The chain uses TRBV3-1 and TRBJ1-1; perhaps TRBD1 as D (5 bases). V lost 7 bases and J lost 3, with 15 bases in between. The CDR3 covers 14 residues. Germline V lookup: CDR1 LGHDT, CDR2 YNNKEL (reference sequence). The CDR3 is CASTPRGRDTEAFF. The CDR3 bases are TGTGCCAGCACCCCAAGGGGCAGGGACACTGAAGCTTTCTTT. Full variable domain (outside the CDR3, taken from reference TRBV3-1 and TRBJ1-1): DTAVSQTPKYLVTQMGNDKSIKCEQNLGHDTMYWYKQDSKKFLKIMFSYNNKELIINETVPNRFSPKSPDKAHLNLHINSLELGDSAVYFCASTPRGRDTEAFFGQGTRLTVV.

This clonotype has just a few counts. The chain combines TRBV9 with TRBJ1-1, with D unclear. Germline-derived CDR1 and CDR2 are SGDLS and YYNGEE. The ends were cut back, 3 bases at V and 10 bases at J, with 19 bases in the middle. The CDR3 loop spans 14 amino acids. CDR3 loop: CASSDNSGAWGAFF. CDR3 bases: TGTGCCAGCAGCGACAATTCGGGTGCCTGGGGAGCTTTCTTT.

This clonotype came up a few times. V and J are TRBV6-2 or TRBV6-3 and TRBJ2-1; TRBD2 agrees at 12 bases. V trimming: 5 bases; J trimming: 2 bases; junction bases outside the gene matches: 7. Germline loops: CDR1 MNHEY, CDR2 SVGEGT. This CDR3 comprises 17 residues. The CDR3 here is CASSRPSGGVTYNEQFF. The CDR3 DNA is TGTGCCAGCAGTAGACCTAGCGGGGGGGTGACCTACAATGAGCAGTTCTTC.

Only a few counts were recorded for this clonotype. V gene TRBV12-3 or TRBV12-4 combines with J gene TRBJ1-2; no reliable D call. V shed 3 bases and J shed 8 bases, with 13 bases lying between them. This CDR3 has 13 residues. The CDR3 bases are TGTGCCAGCAGTTTTGGTCAGGCGCACGGCTACACCTTC. Residues: CASSFGQAHGYTF.

This clonotype was seen more than once but under ten times. The rearrangement joins TRBV4-1 to TRBJ2-1, with a possible D match to TRBD1 (5 bases). Germline V CDR1 and CDR2: MGHRA, YSYEKL. Deletions cut 1 base from V and 4 bases from J, with 11 bases between. The CDR3 runs 15 residues. Here the CDR3 DNA reads TGCGCCAGCAGCCAAGGTCAGGGTCCGTACAATGAGCAGTTCTTC. Amino acids: CASSQGQGPYNEQFF.

V usage is TRBV7-8 and J usage is TRBJ2-2; D is possibly TRBD1 or TRBD2 (5 bases each). V lost 6 bases and J 6 bases, leaving 17 bases between the germline ends. The CDR3 loop spans 15 amino acids. Germline CDR1 and CDR2: SGHVS and FQNEAQ. The CDR3 sequence is CASRRGRGLSGELFF. In DNA form, the CDR3 reads TGTGCCAGCAGAAGGGGCCGGGGCTTGTCCGGGGAGCTGTTTTTT.

The V and J genes are TRBV27 and TRBJ2-3; 12 bases agree with TRBD2. The CDR3 is 15 amino acids. The V gene end was trimmed by 7 bases and the J gene end by 1 base; junction bases not matched to a gene: 3. In germline, CDR1 is MNHEY, CDR2 SMNVEV (reference sequence). CDR3 protein: CASTLAGGRTDTQYF. The CDR3 nucleotides are TGTGCCAGCACACTAGCGGGGGGACGCACAGATACGCAGTATTTT.